A single sample gave rise to the 21 T cell receptor beta chains below, sequenced in a study of breast tumors, draining lymph nodes, adjacent tissues. TCRdb passed the multiplex PCR reads through MiXCR, listing each CDR3 protein once. This table holds approximately 88,000 distinct CDR3 sequences, approximately 31% found once. Axillary draining lymph nodes of breast cancer patients supplied the node samples. The sample consisted of axillary lymph node tissue. These receptors originate from a female donor with breast cancer. Some clones in this sample may be carry-over from other donors' samples.

In this sample, this clonotype turned up many times. This rearrangement joins TRBV20-1 to TRBJ2-2; possible D gene TRBD2, 6 bases. The germline V and J ends were trimmed by 0 bases and 2 bases, with 16 bases remaining between them. This CDR3 spans 17 amino acids. Germline CDR1 reads DFQATT; CDR2 reads SNEGSKA (reference sequence). CDR3 sequence reads: CSARDPRVGGNTGELFF. The CDR3 DNA reads TGCAGTGCTAGAGACCCCCGGGTGGGAGGAAACACCGGGGAGCTGTTTTTT.

In its sample, this clonotype was seen a few times. This could be a read error, since a much larger clone is one nucleotide away. The chain links TRBV6-4 to TRBJ2-5, with TRBD2 matching over 11 bases. Germline V lookup: CDR1 MRHNA, CDR2 SNTAGT. This CDR3 is built from 15 residues. Trimming removed 5 bases from V and 7 bases from J; junction bases left unmatched: 9. The chain's CDR3 is CASSHCLAGGGTQYF. DNA of the CDR3: TGTGCCAGCAGTCACTGTCTAGCGGGAGGTGGGACCCAGTACTTC.

This clonotype has ten or more counts. The rearrangement links TRBV19 to TRBJ1-6; D call uncertain. CDR1 and CDR2 (germline): LNHDA, SQIVND (reference sequence). V lost 6 bases, J lost 4 bases, and 10 bases lay in between. This CDR3 is built from 14 residues. DNA for the CDR3: TGTGCCAGTAGCGCGACTCCGTATAATTCACCCCTCCACTTT. Amino acids: CASSATPYNSPLHF.

This clonotype showed up many times. The chain uses TRBV7-2 and TRBJ2-3; D is uncertain. The V gene lost 0 bases and the J gene lost 1 base, with 11 bases spanning the gap. Germline V lookup: CDR1 SGHTA, CDR2 FQGNSA. This CDR3 has 16 residues. The CDR3 sequence is CASSLAKGLGTDTQYF. CDR3 DNA sequence: TGTGCCAGCAGCTTAGCGAAGGGCCTTGGCACAGATACGCAGTATTTT.

This clonotype was counted once. Since the CDR3 does not end with the conserved phenylalanine or tryptophan, this likely comes from a read error. The V and J genes are TRBV20-1 and TRBJ2-7; weak D call: TRBD2 (5 bases). There are 13 residues in the CDR3. CDR1 is DFQATT, CDR2 SNEGSKA, per germline (reference sequence). CDR3 nucleotides: TGCAGTGCTAGTCTGGCGGGTTCCTACGACCAGTACCTC. Amino acid sequence: CSASLAGSYDQYL.

This clonotype was seen many times. The gene calls are TRBV6-5 and TRBJ2-7; 7 bases align to TRBD2. The CDR3 length is 13 residues. J lost 2 bases, V lost 2 bases, and 0 bases had no gene match. The germline CDR1 and CDR2 sequences are MNHEY and SVGAGI. This chain's CDR3 is CASSYGLAYEQYF. The DNA for the CDR3 is TGTGCCAGCAGTTACGGACTAGCCTACGAGCAGTACTTC.

V usage is TRBV16 and J usage is TRBJ2-5; D unresolved. The germline gives CDR1 KGHSY, CDR2 FQNENV. V lost 3 bases and J lost 1, with 6 bases in between. The CDR3 is 13 amino acids. In DNA form, the CDR3 reads TGTGCCAGCAGCCAGATACTCCAAGAGACCCAGTACTTC. The encoded protein is CASSQILQETQYF.

This clonotype occurred many times. A clone one base away is much larger, so this may be a read error. The V gene is TRBV20-1, the J gene TRBJ2-7, with 7 positions matching TRBD1. This CDR3 contains 14 residues. Trimming cost V 3 bases and J 6 bases; bases outside gene matches: 11. Germline-derived CDR1 and CDR2 are DFQATT and SNEGSKA (reference sequence). CDR3 region: CSARPSQGESEQYF. The CDR3 DNA is TGCAGTGCTAGGCCCTCCCAGGGGGAGTCCGAGCAGTACTTC.

The rearrangement joins TRBV3-1 to TRBJ2-3, with 10 bases fitting TRBD2. The trim removed 6 bases at V and 6 bases at J, leaving 9 bases unmatched. Germline V gene lookup returns CDR1 LGHDT and CDR2 YNNKEL (reference sequence). This CDR3 region has 15 residues. CDR3 in DNA: TGTGCCAGCAGTCGCACCCGAGCGGGAGGGGATACGCAGTATTTT. Translated, it gives CASSRTRAGGDTQYF.

Remarks on this clonotype: Mismatch with germline at one junction end may stem from a read error. The chain combines TRBV7-2 with TRBJ2-5, with 7 bases that match TRBD1. CDR1 SGHTA and CDR2 FQGNSA come from the germline V gene. The CDR3 consists of 17 residues. DNA of the CDR3: TGTGCCAGCAGCCTTTTAATGACCGGGACAGTAAAAGAGCCCCAGTACTTC. Translating it yields CASSLLMTGTVKEPQYF.

This clonotype appeared a single time. J is TRBJ1-3 and V is TRBV20-1; tentatively, D is TRBD1 (6 bases). CDR1 and CDR2 from the germline V gene are DFQATT and SNEGSKA (reference sequence). The CDR3 is 18 residues long. V gave up 0 bases and J gave up 11 bases, with 29 bases separating them. This CDR3 is CSARDRSLGHLSGSAIYF. The CDR3 DNA reads TGCAGTGCTAGAGACCGAAGCCTGGGACACCTCTCTGGAAGCGCCATATATTTT.

The V call is TRBV24-1, the J call TRBJ2-1, with TRBD2 identical over 11 bases. In germline, CDR1 is KGHDR, CDR2 SFDVKD. The trim removed 6 bases at V and 6 bases at J, leaving 9 bases unmatched. The CDR3 is 16 amino acids. The CDR3 DNA follows: TGTGCCACCAGTTTAACCGGTACTAGCGGGGGCAATGAGCAGTTCTTC. Its translation: CATSLTGTSGGNEQFF.

Worth noting for this clonotype: The junction departs from germline at one end; a sequencing error may be responsible. The chain uses TRBV19 and TRBJ1-4; TRBD1 is a possible D gene (6 bases). The CDR3 runs 15 residues. Germline V gives CDR1 LNHDA, CDR2 SQIVND (reference sequence). The CDR3 region is CASRTQGRANEKPFF. The CDR3 DNA reads as TGTGCCAGTAGAACACAGGGTCGAGCTAATGAAAAACCGTTTTTT.

The chain carries TRBV29-1 and TRBJ1-6; maybe TRBD1 (5 bases). This CDR3 contains 18 residues. Germline V gives CDR1 SQVTM, CDR2 ANQGSEA. V was trimmed by 6 bases and J by 0 bases, leaving 21 bases between them. CDR3 coding DNA: TGCAGCGTAGAGGGTGACCGGGCAGGGAGCTCCTATAATTCACCCCTCCACTTT. This gives the protein CSVEGDRAGSSYNSPLHF.

In its sample, this clonotype was seen many times. CDR3: CASSIWASEGEKLFF. The CDR3 DNA reads as TGTGCCAGTAGTATTTGGGCCTCGGAGGGGGAAAAACTGTTTTTT. The chain employs TRBV19 and TRBJ1-4; maybe TRBD1 (5 bases). CDR3 length: 15 amino acids. Germline-derived CDR1 and CDR2 are LNHDA and SQIVND (reference sequence). V was pared by 3 bases and J by 8 bases, with 16 bases between.

Ten or more counts support this clonotype. The V and J genes are TRBV10-3 and TRBJ2-3; 11 bases are shared with TRBD2. Germline V gene data show CDR1 as ENHRY and CDR2 as SYGVKD. The CDR3 extends over 20 amino acids. Unmatched junction bases numbered 18, after V lost 4 bases and J lost 3 bases. The CDR3 protein is CAISVVLGTSGNTLTDTQYF. DNA of the CDR3: TGTGCCATCAGTGTCGTGCTCGGGACTAGCGGAAATACCCTAACAGATACGCAGTATTTT.

This chain connects TRBV6-2 or TRBV6-3 to TRBJ2-2; D remains ambiguous. Trimming cost V 4 bases and J 7 bases, with 7 bases left between them. The CDR3 consists of 12 residues. The V gene's germline CDR1 is MNHEY and CDR2 SVGEGT. In DNA, the CDR3 is TGTGCCAGCAGTTTTGCCGGCGGGGAGCTGTTTTTT. The encoded protein is CASSFAGGELFF.

This clonotype was detected ten times or more. The DNA of the CDR3 is TGTGCCAGCAAGGAAGCGGGAAGCACAGATACGCAGTATTTT. Translation gives CASKEAGSTDTQYF. The chain employs TRBV6-5 and TRBJ2-3; 7 bases fit TRBD2. Germline CDR1 and CDR2: MNHEY and SVGAGI. The CDR3 covers 14 residues. V shed 7 bases and J 0 bases; nucleotides not matched to a gene: 4.

The chain uses TRBV24-1 and TRBJ2-2; no clear D. V was shortened by 4 bases and J by 4 bases, with 9 bases between the two germline ends. There are 14 residues in the CDR3. In germline, CDR1 is KGHDR, CDR2 SFDVKD. This CDR3 reads CATSENPGTGELFF. CDR3 in DNA: TGTGCCACCAGTGAGAACCCAGGCACCGGGGAGCTGTTTTTT.

This clonotype was observed at least ten times. V and J are TRBV19 and TRBJ2-7, with TRBD1 identical over 11 bases. The germline gives CDR1 LNHDA, CDR2 SQIVND (reference sequence). V lost 4 bases, J lost 5 bases, and 4 bases stayed unmatched. This CDR3 is 14 amino acids long. In nucleotides, the CDR3 is TGTGCCAGTAGTAACGGACAGGGGGCTCACGAGCAGTACTTC. Translation gives CASSNGQGAHEQYF. Looking up the rest from reference TRBV19 and TRBJ2-7 gives the full variable domain: DGGITQSPKYLFRKEGQNVTLSCEQNLNHDAMYWYRQDPGQGLRLIYYSQIVNDFQKGDIAEGYSVSREKKESFPLTVTSAQKNPTAFYLCASSNGQGAHEQYFGPGTRLTVT.

This clonotype was counted many times. The chain employs TRBV6-2 or TRBV6-3 and TRBJ2-1, with TRBD2 matching over 7 bases. The CDR3 is 14 residues long. V lost 0 bases, J lost 12 bases, and 8 bases stayed unmatched. Per germline, CDR1 MNHEY and CDR2 SVGEGT. CDR3 amino acids: CASSYSNVGGLQFF. As DNA, the CDR3 is TGTGCCAGCAGTTACTCGAATGTGGGAGGGCTGCAGTTCTTC.